This TCR beta chain was identified during a study of shared clonotypes between healthy human individuals. CD45RO-negative, CCR7-positively selected cells formed the naive CD8 fraction, excluding terminally differentiated effector memory CD45RA+ cells. Sequencing was performed with immunoSEQ multiplex PCR; in TCRdb, only in-frame clones are kept and a portion is missing. The table has about 2 million clones, about 95% seen once. Per the germline V gene, CDR1 is MDHEN and CDR2 is SYDVKM. The CDR3 runs 13 residues. Between the trimmed V and J ends, which lost 6 bases and 6 bases, there was a span of 12 bases. The sample holds one count of this clone.

The origin of this receptor is a young man in good health. The rearrangement links TRBV28 to TRBJ1-5, with no clear D. The sample consisted of naive CD8+ T cells sorted from blood. This CDR3 is CASSNKVGQPQHF. The DNA of the CDR3 is TGTGCCAGCAGCAACAAGGTGGGTCAGCCCCAGCATTTT.